What follows are 18 T cell receptor beta chains derived from one specimen sequenced in a study of cytomegalovirus exposure and HLA in healthy donors. Amplification used 60 Vbeta primers and 13 Jbeta primers. Clones were read by immunoSEQ multiplex PCR, and TCRdb kept only the in-frame ones, dropping some. The sample records about 150,000 clones, 70% being singletons. Sequencing was carried out using PBMCs. The receptors derive from a woman in her sixties or seventies in good health and CMV-seropositive.

The gene calls are TRBV6-5 and TRBJ1-1, with unresolved D. Germline loops: CDR1 MNHEY, CDR2 SVGAGI. The CDR3 covers 14 residues. V lost 6 bases and J 1 base, leaving 12 bases between the germline ends. The CDR3 sequence is CASSAAGGNTEAFF. The DNA for the CDR3 is TGTGCCAGCAGCGCGGCGGGAGGGAACACTGAAGCTTTCTTT.

This clone showed up just a few times. V gene TRBV7-6 combines with J gene TRBJ2-7, with D unresolved. With 1 base removed from V and 4 bases from J, the gap between germline ends came to 14 bases. The CDR3 totals 15 residues. In germline, CDR1 is SGHVS, CDR2 FNYEAQ. This CDR3 is CASSLEVAQIYEQYF. The CDR3 DNA sequence: TGTGCCAGCAGCTTAGAAGTCGCACAGATTTACGAGCAGTACTTC.

CDR3 protein: CASSTSGSFYEQFF. In DNA form, the CDR3 reads TGTGCCAGTAGTACTAGCGGGAGTTTTTATGAGCAGTTCTTC. This rearrangement joins TRBV19 to TRBJ2-1; 10 bases align to TRBD2. This CDR3 comprises 14 residues. V trimming: 4 bases; J trimming: 8 bases; junction bases outside the gene matches: 5. The germline CDR1 and CDR2 sequences are LNHDA and SQIVND (reference sequence).

The rearrangement joins TRBV19 to TRBJ1-1; D perhaps matches TRBD1 (6 bases). The CDR3 contains 14 residues. Looked up from germline, CDR1 is LNHDA and CDR2 is SQIVND (reference sequence). Trimming cost V 6 bases and J 2 bases, with 13 bases left between them. The DNA of the CDR3 is TGTGCCAGTAGCACCCCGGGGGGCAACACTGAAGCTTTCTTT. Translating gives CASSTPGGNTEAFF.

The chain employs TRBV5-1 and TRBJ2-7; 9 nucleotides align to TRBD1. CDR1 is SGHRS, CDR2 YFSETQ, per germline. This CDR3 has 15 residues. J lost 7 bases, V lost 4 bases, and 12 bases had no gene match. This CDR3 reads CASSNTGTGSEEQYF. The CDR3 DNA sequence: TGCGCCAGCAGCAACACCGGGACAGGGAGCGAAGAGCAGTACTTC.

This chain joins TRBV28 and TRBJ1-1; D perhaps matches TRBD1 (5 bases). V was cut by 4 bases and J by 1 base, with 16 bases left in between. CDR3 length: 16 residues. CDR1 is MDHEN and CDR2 is SYDVKM in the germline V gene. CDR3 coding DNA: TGTGCCAGCAGTTCCCCCCTGGGGCAGACGAACACTGAAGCTTTCTTT. Amino acids: CASSSPLGQTNTEAFF.

The chain recombines TRBV28 with TRBJ2-7, with a possible D match to TRBD2 (6 bases). CDR3 length: 15 residues. V shed 3 bases and J shed 0 bases, with 12 bases lying between them. The V gene's germline CDR1 is MDHEN and CDR2 SYDVKM. CDR3 region: CASSFSSAPSYEQYF. CDR3 sequence (DNA): TGTGCCAGCAGTTTTTCTAGCGCTCCCTCCTACGAGCAGTACTTC. The entire variable domain, with the rest obtained from reference TRBV28 and TRBJ2-7, is as follows: DVKVTQSSRYLVKRTGEKVFLECVQDMDHENMFWYRQDPGLGLRLIYFSYDVKMKEKGDIPEGYSVSREKKERFSLILESASTNQTSMYLCASSFSSAPSYEQYFGPGTRLTVT.

This chain uses TRBV2 with TRBJ1-2, with 9 nucleotides matching TRBD1. The CDR3 loop spans 16 amino acids. V lost 6 bases to trimming and J lost 2 bases; unmatched junction nucleotides: 10. Germline CDR1 SNHLY, CDR2 FYNNEI. The CDR3 is CASSRQGVADNYGYTF. The CDR3 coding sequence is TGTGCCAGCAGCCGACAGGGGGTGGCCGACAACTATGGCTACACCTTC.

The chain uses TRBV6-5 and TRBJ2-5; D possibly corresponds to TRBD1 (5 bases). The better agreement between TRBJ2-7 and the DNA end casts doubt on the J call. The CDR3 is 14 amino acids. Germline CDR1 MNHEY, CDR2 SVGAGI. As DNA, the CDR3 is TGTGCCAGCAGCCAGCCTGACAGCCCCTACGAGCAGTACTTC. Translated, it gives CASSQPDSPYEQYF.

This clone was detected a few times. J is TRBJ2-7 and V is TRBV7-8; maybe TRBD1 (5 bases). Germline values: CDR1 SGHVS, CDR2 FQNEAQ. V dropped 6 bases and J dropped 0 bases, with 15 bases sitting between them. There are 15 residues in the CDR3. CDR3 nucleotides: TGTGCCAGCAGTCAACAGGCCCCGAGCTCCTACGAGCAGTACTTC. This encodes CASSQQAPSSYEQYF. Based on the CDR3 plus reference TRBV7-8 and TRBJ2-7, the full variable domain is GAGVSQSPRYKVAKRGQDVALRCDPISGHVSLFWYQQALGQGPEFLTYFQNEAQLDKSGLPSDRFFAERPEGSVSTLKIQRTQQEDSAVYLCASSQQAPSSYEQYFGPGTRLTVT.

The V and J genes are TRBV4-1 and TRBJ2-7; no clear D. Germline CDR1 and CDR2: MGHRA and YSYEKL. The V end lost 0 bases, the J end lost 3 bases, and 9 bases lay between the germline ends. The CDR3 covers 14 residues. The CDR3 sequence is CASSQDGRLYEQYF. The CDR3 DNA reads as TGCGCCAGCAGCCAAGACGGCAGGCTCTACGAGCAGTACTTC.

The chain is built from TRBV29-1 and TRBJ2-7; the match to TRBD2 covers 10 bases. With V trimmed by 7 bases and J by 4 bases, 7 bases remained unmatched. Germline lookup yields CDR1 SQVTM and CDR2 ANQGSEA. This CDR3 comprises 13 residues. Here the CDR3 reads CSATLAGVYEQYF. Written as DNA, the CDR3 is TGCAGCGCCACGCTAGCGGGAGTTTACGAGCAGTACTTC.

This clone was found a few times. The chain has TRBV7-9 and TRBJ1-4; D is unclear. Deletions cut 0 bases from V and 7 bases from J, with 12 bases between. There are 15 residues in the CDR3. Germline loops: CDR1 SEHNR, CDR2 FQNEAQ (reference sequence). The CDR3 DNA reads TGTGCCAGCAGCTTAGCGAGCTACTCTTCTGAAAAACTGTTTTTT. The encoded protein is CASSLASYSSEKLFF.

J is TRBJ2-7 and V is TRBV7-8, with TRBD2 matching 10 bases. Germline CDR1 SGHVS, CDR2 FQNEAQ. The CDR3 has 15 amino acids. The J segment lost 7 bases and the V segment lost 3 bases, leaving 9 bases of the junction unmatched. The CDR3 DNA follows: TGTGCCAGCAGCTTCCGACTAGCGGGTACACGGGAGCAGTACTTC. This encodes CASSFRLAGTREQYF.

The CDR3 reads CASSGIAGGPTDTQYF. CDR3 bases: TGTGCCAGCAGCGGAATAGCGGGAGGGCCGACAGATACGCAGTATTTT. The chain joins TRBV9 to TRBJ2-3, with TRBD2 matching over 11 bases. Germline loops: CDR1 SGDLS, CDR2 YYNGEE. The V segment lost 3 bases and the J segment 3 bases; nucleotides outside the gene matches: 6. The CDR3 length is 16 residues.

This clone was counted between two and nine times. J is TRBJ1-1 and V is TRBV2; the D gene is possibly TRBD1 (6 bases). This CDR3 is 13 amino acids long. Trimming cost V 8 bases and J 5 bases, with 15 bases left between them. Germline V CDR1 and CDR2: SNHLY, FYNNEI. CDR3 sequence reads: CASYLKGETEAFF. CDR3 coding DNA: TGTGCCAGCTATCTAAAGGGGGAGACTGAAGCTTTCTTT.

The chain couples TRBV6-5 to TRBJ2-5; maybe TRBD2 (7 bases). Trimming stripped 5 bases from V and 5 bases from J, with 18 bases between. Germline V gene sequence: CDR1 MNHEY, CDR2 SVGAGI. The length of the CDR3 is 15 residues. The CDR3 region has the DNA TGTGCCAGCAGTCGCGGATTGGAGGGGGGGGAGACCCAGTACTTC. Translating gives CASSRGLEGGETQYF.

The gene calls are TRBV14 and TRBJ1-1; D uncertain. The V gene lost 1 base and the J gene lost 6 bases, with 6 bases spanning the gap. Germline loops: CDR1 SGHDN, CDR2 FVKESK. The CDR3 has 12 residues. CDR3 sequence: CASSQGRAEAFF. As DNA, the CDR3 is TGTGCCAGCAGCCAAGGTCGGGCTGAAGCTTTCTTT.